This T cell receptor (beta chain) is drawn from a study of blood T cell repertoires in COVID-19. Study-level information: The samples span acute and convalescent COVID-19 from the United States, Italy and Spain. PBMCs, B-cell-depleted T cells, or T cells provided the cDNA or gDNA that made up the material.

Original methodology: Estimation of nucleated cell counts was performed using reference gene primer amplification. Method: immunoSEQ multiplex PCR; TCRdb's copy keeps in-frame clones and lacks some. That table supplies the V and J calls and clone size; D and trimming were determined from the DNA. The sample has roughly 63,000 clones, approximately 92% seen once. There are 16 residues in the CDR3. Germline lookup yields CDR1 SNHLY and CDR2 FYNNEI. Trimming removed 6 bases from V and 2 bases from J, with 17 bases in between. V usage is TRBV2 and J usage is TRBJ1-5, with D hard to call. The origin of this receptor is a man in his fifties with acute or convalescent COVID-19. Sequencing input: peripheral blood. The CDR3 DNA reads TGTGCCAGCAGGCCACCAACATCATCCGGCAATCAGCCCCAGCATTTT. As protein: CASRPPTSSGNQPQHF.